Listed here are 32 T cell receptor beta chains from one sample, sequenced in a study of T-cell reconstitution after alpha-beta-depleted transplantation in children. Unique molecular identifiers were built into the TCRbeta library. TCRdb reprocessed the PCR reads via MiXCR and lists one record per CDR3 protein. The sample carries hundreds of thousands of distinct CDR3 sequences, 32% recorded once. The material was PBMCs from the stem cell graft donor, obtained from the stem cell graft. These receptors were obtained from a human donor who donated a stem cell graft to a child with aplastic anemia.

The CDR3, as DNA: TGCGCCAGCAGCCAAGATCTGGTGGCTAGCGGTTGGGGCAATGAGCAGTTCTTC. Amino acid sequence: CASSQDLVASGWGNEQFF. The chain combines TRBV4-3 with TRBJ2-1, with 7 bases that match TRBD2. V shed 0 bases and J 6 bases; nucleotides not matched to a gene: 14. The CDR3 spans 18 residues. Germline V gene data show CDR1 as LGHNA and CDR2 as YSLEER.

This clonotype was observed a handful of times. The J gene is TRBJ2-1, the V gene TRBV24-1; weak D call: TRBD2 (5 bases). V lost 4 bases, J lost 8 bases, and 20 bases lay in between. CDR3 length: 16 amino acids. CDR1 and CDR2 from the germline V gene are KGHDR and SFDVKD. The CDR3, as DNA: TGTGCCACCAGTGACCCAAGAAAGTCCGGGATATATGAGCAGTTCTTC. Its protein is CATSDPRKSGIYEQFF.

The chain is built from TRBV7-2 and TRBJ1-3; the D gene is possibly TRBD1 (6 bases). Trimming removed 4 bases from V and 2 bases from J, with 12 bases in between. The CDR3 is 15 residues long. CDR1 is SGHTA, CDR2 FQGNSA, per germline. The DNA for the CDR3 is TGTGCCAGCAGCTCCCAGGACAGTCCTGGAAACACCATATATTTT. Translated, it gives CASSSQDSPGNTIYF.

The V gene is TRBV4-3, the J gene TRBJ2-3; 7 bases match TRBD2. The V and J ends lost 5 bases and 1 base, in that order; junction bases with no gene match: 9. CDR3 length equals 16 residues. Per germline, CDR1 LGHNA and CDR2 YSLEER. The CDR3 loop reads CASSTGVAGGTDTQYF. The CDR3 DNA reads TGCGCCAGCAGCACCGGGGTAGCGGGTGGCACAGATACGCAGTATTTT.

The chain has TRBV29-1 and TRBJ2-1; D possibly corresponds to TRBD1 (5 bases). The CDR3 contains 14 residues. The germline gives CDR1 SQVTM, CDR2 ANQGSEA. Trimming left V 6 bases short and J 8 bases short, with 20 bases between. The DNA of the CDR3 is TGCAGCGTGAAAGGCCAGGGCGGCCTAGATGAGCAGTTCTTC. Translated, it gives CSVKGQGGLDEQFF.

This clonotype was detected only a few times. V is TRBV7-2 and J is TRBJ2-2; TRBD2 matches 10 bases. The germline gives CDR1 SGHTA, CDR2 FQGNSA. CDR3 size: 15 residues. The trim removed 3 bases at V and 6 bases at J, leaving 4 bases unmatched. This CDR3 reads CASSLLAGVAGELFF. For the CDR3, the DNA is TGTGCCAGCAGCTTGCTAGCGGGAGTCGCCGGGGAGCTGTTTTTT.

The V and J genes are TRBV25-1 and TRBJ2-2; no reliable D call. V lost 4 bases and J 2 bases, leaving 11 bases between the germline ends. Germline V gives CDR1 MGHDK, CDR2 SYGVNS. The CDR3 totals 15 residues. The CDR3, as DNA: TGTGCCAGCAGTGCGGTACGAGCAAACACCGGGGAGCTGTTTTTT. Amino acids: CASSAVRANTGELFF.

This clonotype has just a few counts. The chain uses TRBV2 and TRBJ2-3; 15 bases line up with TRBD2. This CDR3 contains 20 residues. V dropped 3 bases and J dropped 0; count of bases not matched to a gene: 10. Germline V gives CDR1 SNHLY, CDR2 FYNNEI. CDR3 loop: CASSDSGLAGGLTSTDTQYF. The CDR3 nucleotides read TGTGCCAGCAGTGATTCGGGACTAGCGGGAGGACTGACGAGCACAGATACGCAGTATTTT. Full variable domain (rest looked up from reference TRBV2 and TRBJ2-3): EPEVTQTPSHQVTQMGQEVILRCVPISNHLYFYWYRQILGQKVEFLVSFYNNEISEKSEIFDDQFSVERPDGSNFTLKIRSTKLEDSAMYFCASSDSGLAGGLTSTDTQYFGPGTRLTVL.

The CDR3 DNA follows: TGCAGTGCTAGAATTACAGAGAGCTCCTACAATGAGCAGTTCTTC. This encodes CSARITESSYNEQFF. The V and J genes are TRBV20-1 and TRBJ2-1; D is undetermined. V was clipped by 2 bases and J by 0 bases, with 11 bases between them. CDR3 length: 15 amino acids. Germline values: CDR1 DFQATT, CDR2 SNEGSKA (reference sequence).

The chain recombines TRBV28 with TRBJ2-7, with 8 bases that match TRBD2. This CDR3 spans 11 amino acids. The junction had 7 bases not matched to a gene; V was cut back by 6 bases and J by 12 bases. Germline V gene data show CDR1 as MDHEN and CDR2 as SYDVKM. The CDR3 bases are TGTGCCAGCAGAGGGACTAGGAGGCGGTACTTC. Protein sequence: CASRGTRRRYF.

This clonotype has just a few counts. The CDR3 region has the DNA TGTGCCAGCGCCTTAGGAGGGACGAACACTGAAGCTTTCTTT. Protein: CASALGGTNTEAFF. The V gene is TRBV6-1, the J gene TRBJ1-1; a weak D match, TRBD1 (5 bases). Trimming cost V 8 bases and J 1 base, with 14 bases left between them. Germline lookup yields CDR1 MNHNS and CDR2 SASEGT. The CDR3 is made up of 14 amino acids.

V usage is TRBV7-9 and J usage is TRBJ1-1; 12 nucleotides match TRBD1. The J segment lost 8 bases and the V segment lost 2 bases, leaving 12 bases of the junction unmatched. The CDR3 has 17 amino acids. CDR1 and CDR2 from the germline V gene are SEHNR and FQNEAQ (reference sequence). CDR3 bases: TGTGCCAGCAGCTTATTGTCGGGACAGGGGGCGAATATCGAAGCTTTCTTT. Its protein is CASSLLSGQGANIEAFF.

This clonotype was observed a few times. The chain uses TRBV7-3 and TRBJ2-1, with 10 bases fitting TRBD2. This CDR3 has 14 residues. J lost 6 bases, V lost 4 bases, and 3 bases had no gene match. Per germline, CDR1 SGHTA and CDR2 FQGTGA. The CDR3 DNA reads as TGTGCCAGCAGCTCGGGACTAGCGTCCAATGAGCAGTTCTTC. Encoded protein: CASSSGLASNEQFF.

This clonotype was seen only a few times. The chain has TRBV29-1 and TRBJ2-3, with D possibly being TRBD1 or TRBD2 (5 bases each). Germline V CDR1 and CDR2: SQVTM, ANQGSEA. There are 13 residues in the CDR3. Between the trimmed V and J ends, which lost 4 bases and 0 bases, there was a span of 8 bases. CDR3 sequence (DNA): TGCAGCGTTGGGGACCCTAGCACAGATACGCAGTATTTT. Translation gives CSVGDPSTDTQYF.

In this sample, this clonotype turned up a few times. DNA of the CDR3: TGCAGCGTTGAGGACGCTAGGACCCAGTACTTC. Encoded protein: CSVEDARTQYF. The chain uses TRBV29-1 and TRBJ2-5; no firm D call. The CDR3 is 11 amino acids. The V end lost 3 bases, the J end lost 7 bases, and 9 bases lay between the germline ends. CDR1 and CDR2 from the germline V gene are SQVTM and ANQGSEA.

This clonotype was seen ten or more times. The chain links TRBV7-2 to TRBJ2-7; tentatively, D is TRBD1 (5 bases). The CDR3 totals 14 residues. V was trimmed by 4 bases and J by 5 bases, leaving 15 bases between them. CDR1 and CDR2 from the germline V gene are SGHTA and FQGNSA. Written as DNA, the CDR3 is TGTGCCAGCAGCTCACCAGGGCGGAGAAACGAGCAGTACTTC. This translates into CASSSPGRRNEQYF.

This CDR3 is CASSPSGVGGNLPGANVLTF. The CDR3 bases are TGTGCCAGCTCCCCTAGCGGGGTCGGGGGCAACTTACCCGGGGCCAACGTCCTGACTTTC. The chain links TRBV11-1 to TRBJ2-6; 9 bases fit TRBD2. Germline CDR1 SGHAT, CDR2 FQDESV (reference sequence). Trimming at V came to 8 bases and at J to 4 bases, leaving 21 bases not matched to a gene. The CDR3 is 20 amino acids.

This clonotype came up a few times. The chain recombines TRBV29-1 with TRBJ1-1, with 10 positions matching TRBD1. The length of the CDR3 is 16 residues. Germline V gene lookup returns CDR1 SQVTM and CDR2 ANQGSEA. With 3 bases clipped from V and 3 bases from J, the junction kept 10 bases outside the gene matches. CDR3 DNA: TGCAGCGTTGATGGTGTAGGACAGGGGGTTCACACTGAAGCTTTCTTT. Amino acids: CSVDGVGQGVHTEAFF.

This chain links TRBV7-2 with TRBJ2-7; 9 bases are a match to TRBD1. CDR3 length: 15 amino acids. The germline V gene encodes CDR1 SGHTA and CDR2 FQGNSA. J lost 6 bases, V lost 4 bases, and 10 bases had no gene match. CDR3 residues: CASSSSGTGRREQYF. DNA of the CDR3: TGTGCCAGCAGCTCGTCCGGGACAGGGCGGCGCGAGCAGTACTTC.

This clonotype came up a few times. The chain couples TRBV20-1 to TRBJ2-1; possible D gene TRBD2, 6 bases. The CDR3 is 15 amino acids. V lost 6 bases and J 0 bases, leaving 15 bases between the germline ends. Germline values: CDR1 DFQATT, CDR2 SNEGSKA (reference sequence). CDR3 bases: TGCAGTGCCTCGACGGGGGAGAGCTCCTACAATGAGCAGTTCTTC. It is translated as CSASTGESSYNEQFF.

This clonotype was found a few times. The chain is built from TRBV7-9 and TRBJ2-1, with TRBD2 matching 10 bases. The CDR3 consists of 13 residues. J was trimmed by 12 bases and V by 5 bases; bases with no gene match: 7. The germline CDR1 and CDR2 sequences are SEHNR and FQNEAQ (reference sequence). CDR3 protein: CASSAGTSVPQFF. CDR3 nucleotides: TGTGCCAGCAGCGCTGGGACTAGCGTCCCGCAGTTCTTC.

CDR3 in amino acids: CASSLGRGNSPLHF. CDR3 coding DNA: TGTGCCAGCAGCTTAGGCAGGGGTAATTCACCCCTCCACTTT. This chain links TRBV7-8 with TRBJ1-6; possible D gene TRBD1, 6 bases. The CDR3 extends over 14 amino acids. Looked up from germline, CDR1 is SGHVS and CDR2 is FQNEAQ. The V end was cut by 1 base, the J end by 6 bases, with 7 bases between. Complete variable domain (other parts from reference TRBV7-8 and TRBJ1-6): GAGVSQSPRYKVAKRGQDVALRCDPISGHVSLFWYQQALGQGPEFLTYFQNEAQLDKSGLPSDRFFAERPEGSVSTLKIQRTQQEDSAVYLCASSLGRGNSPLHFGNGTRLTVT.

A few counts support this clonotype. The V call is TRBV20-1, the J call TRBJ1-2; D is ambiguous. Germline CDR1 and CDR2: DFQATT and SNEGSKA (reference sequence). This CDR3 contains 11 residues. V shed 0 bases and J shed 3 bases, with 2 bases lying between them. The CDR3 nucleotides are TGCAGTGCTAGAGAAGACTATGGCTACACCTTC. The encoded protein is CSAREDYGYTF.

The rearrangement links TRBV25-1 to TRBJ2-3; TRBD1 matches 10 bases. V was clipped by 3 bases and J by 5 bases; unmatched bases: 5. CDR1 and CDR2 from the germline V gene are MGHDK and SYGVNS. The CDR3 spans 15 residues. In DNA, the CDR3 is TGTGCCAGCAGTGAGGCGGGACAGGGGAAAGATACGCAGTATTTT. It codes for CASSEAGQGKDTQYF.

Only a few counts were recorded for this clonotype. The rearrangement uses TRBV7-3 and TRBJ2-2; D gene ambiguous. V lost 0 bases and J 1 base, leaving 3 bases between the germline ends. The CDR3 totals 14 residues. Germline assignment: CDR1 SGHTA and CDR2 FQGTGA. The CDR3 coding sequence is TGTGCCAGCAGCTTAACCCTGAACACCGGGGAGCTGTTTTTT. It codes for CASSLTLNTGELFF.

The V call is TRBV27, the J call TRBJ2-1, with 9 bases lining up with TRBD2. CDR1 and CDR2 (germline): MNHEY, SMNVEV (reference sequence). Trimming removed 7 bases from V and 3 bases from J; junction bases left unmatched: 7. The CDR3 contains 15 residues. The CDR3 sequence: CASKKAGGYYNEQFF. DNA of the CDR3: TGTGCCAGCAAGAAGGCGGGAGGGTACTACAATGAGCAGTTCTTC.

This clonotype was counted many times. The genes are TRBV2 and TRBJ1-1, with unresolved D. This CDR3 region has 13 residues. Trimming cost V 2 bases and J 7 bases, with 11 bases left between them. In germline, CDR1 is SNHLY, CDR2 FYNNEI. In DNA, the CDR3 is TGTGCCAGCAGTGAATACGACCCACGTGAAGCTTTCTTT. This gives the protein CASSEYDPREAFF.

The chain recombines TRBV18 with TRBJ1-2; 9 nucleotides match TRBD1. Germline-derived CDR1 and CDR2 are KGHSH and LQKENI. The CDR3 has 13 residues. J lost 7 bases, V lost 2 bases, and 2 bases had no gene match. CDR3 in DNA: TGTGCCAGCTCACCAGAGACAGGGGGTGGCTACACCTTC. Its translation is CASSPETGGGYTF.

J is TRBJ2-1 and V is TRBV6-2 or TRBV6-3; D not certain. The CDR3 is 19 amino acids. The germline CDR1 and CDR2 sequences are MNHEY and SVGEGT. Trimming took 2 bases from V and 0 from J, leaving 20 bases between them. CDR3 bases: TGTGCCAGCAGTTACCTGAGCCCTGACCCGCACCGCTCCTACAATGAGCAGTTCTTC. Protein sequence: CASSYLSPDPHRSYNEQFF.

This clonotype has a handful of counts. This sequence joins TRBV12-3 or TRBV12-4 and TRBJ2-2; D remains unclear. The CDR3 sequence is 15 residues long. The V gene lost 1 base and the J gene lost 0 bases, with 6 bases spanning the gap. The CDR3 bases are TGTGCCAGCAGTTTAGGCCCGGCGAACACCGGGGAGCTGTTTTTT. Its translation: CASSLGPANTGELFF.

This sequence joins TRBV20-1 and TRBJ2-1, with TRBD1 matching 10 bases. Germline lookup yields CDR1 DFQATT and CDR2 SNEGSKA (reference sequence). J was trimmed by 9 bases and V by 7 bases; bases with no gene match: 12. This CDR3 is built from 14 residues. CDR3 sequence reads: CSGTGTGVVGEQFF. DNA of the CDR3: TGCAGTGGGACAGGGACAGGGGTTGTGGGTGAGCAGTTCTTC.

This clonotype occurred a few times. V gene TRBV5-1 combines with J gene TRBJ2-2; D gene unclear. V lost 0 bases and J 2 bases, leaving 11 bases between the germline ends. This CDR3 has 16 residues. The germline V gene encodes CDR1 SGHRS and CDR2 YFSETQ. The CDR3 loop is CASSLGVLPNTGELFF. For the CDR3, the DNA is TGCGCCAGCAGCTTGGGGGTCCTACCCAACACCGGGGAGCTGTTTTTT.